These T cell receptor beta chains were read from a single sample in a study of blood T cell repertoires in COVID-19. Clones were sequenced by immunoSEQ multiplex PCR, and TCRdb holds only the in-frame ones, with some missing. The sample carries about 240,000 clones, 82% recorded once. Specimen: peripheral blood. All receptors come from a woman in her sixties or seventies with active or convalescent COVID-19. Both conserved end residues are part of each CDR3. The order of the fields is clone size, V gene, J gene, CDR3 protein. Only some rows state a clone size, as once, few, many or a class for expanded clones.

NA	TRBV11-2	TRBJ1-2	CASTPDSYGYGYTF
NA	TRBV7-2	TRBJ2-1	CASSLTGGSYNEQFF
NA	TRBV3-1/TRBV3-2	TRBJ2-5	CASSQARGTETQYF
NA	TRBV10-3	TRBJ1-4	CAIGGQGATNEKLFF
NA	TRBV5-4	TRBJ2-6	CASSRFSGSGANVLTF
once	TRBV6-5	TRBJ1-4	CASSPSAANEKLFF
NA	TRBV7-9	TRBJ2-3	CASSSGLDWSTDTQYF
NA	TRBV29-1	TRBJ1-3	CRGLRWKHHIF
NA	TRBV7-9	TRBJ1-2	CASINLGGDRVGYTF
once	TRBV27	TRBJ2-7	CASSFGTGSEQYF
NA	TRBV5-1	TRBJ2-1	CASSSGQGSYNEQFF
NA	TRBV2	TRBJ1-2	CASSSDRGGWGYTF
NA	TRBV5-4	TRBJ1-4	CASSLGTGVSTNEKLFF
NA	TRBV7-9	TRBJ2-3	CASSLAGARTDTQYF
NA	TRBV6-2/TRBV6-3	TRBJ1-2	CASSFPTDRRGYTF